This T cell receptor (beta chain) emerged from a study of T cells in Graves' hyperthyroidism and ophthalmopathy. TCR beta CDR3 region amplification was performed from RNA transcripts. HTBI primers were employed in a first-round RT-PCR of the TCR CDR3. TCRdb itself ran the multiplex PCR reads through MiXCR, one entry per CDR3 protein. Among 480,000 or so distinct CDR3 sequences listed, over 45% were seen once. This clonotype was found many times. Antigen specificity is unknown. V was pared by 3 bases and J by 1 base, with 4 bases between. The CDR3 has 13 amino acids. Germline CDR1 is ENHRY and CDR2 is SYGVKD. General observations from the study: Using 13 V-J features, a model discriminated ophthalmopathy from stable hyperthyroidism. Researchers found most expanded thyroid clonotypes above 0.001 in blood as well.

Clinical symptoms, serum thyroxine, TRAb, thyroid ultrasound and orbital computed tomography informed diagnoses. The sample comprised peripheral blood or thyroid tissue (not recorded which). The receptor comes from an adult woman with Graves' disease, either hyperthyroidism or ophthalmopathy (not recorded which). The chain recombines TRBV10-3 with TRBJ1-5; D not certain. CDR3 residues: CAISDESNQPQHF. In nucleotides, the CDR3 is TGTGCCATCAGTGATGAGAGCAATCAGCCCCAGCATTTT.